Shown below are 30 T cell receptor beta chains from a single sample sequenced in a study of technical replicates of blood from a handful of donors. The repertoire was sequenced with immunoSEQ multiplex PCR; TCRdb's copy has only in-frame clones and lacks some. The sample records 65,000 to 80,000 clones, around 90% being singletons. The sample taken for sequencing was T cells isolated from PBMCs. The receptors originated from a human donor in good health.

V and J are TRBV27 and TRBJ2-5, with 13 bases that match TRBD2. CDR3 length equals 16 residues. Trimming removed 5 bases from V and 2 bases from J; junction bases left unmatched: 5. Germline V CDR1 and CDR2: MNHEY, SMNVEV (reference sequence). The CDR3 sequence: CASSPRGLAGQETQYF. The CDR3 DNA follows: TGTGCCAGCAGTCCCAGGGGACTAGCGGGGCAAGAGACCCAGTACTTC.

V and J are TRBV2 and TRBJ2-2; 8 nucleotides agree with TRBD2. Per the germline V gene, CDR1 is SNHLY and CDR2 is FYNNEI. After removal of 5 bases from V and 0 bases from J, the junction contained 2 bases not matched to a gene. The CDR3 sequence is 15 residues long. The CDR3 reads CASSRLASNTGELFF. DNA of the CDR3: TGTGCCAGCAGTCGACTAGCGTCGAACACCGGGGAGCTGTTTTTT.

The chain couples TRBV6-5 to TRBJ2-7; 9 nucleotides agree with TRBD1. The CDR3 has 16 amino acids. Germline loops: CDR1 MNHEY, CDR2 SVGAGI. Germline trimming cut 0 bases from V and 0 bases from J; bases unmatched to any gene: 3. Here the CDR3 DNA reads TGTGCCAGCAGTTACTCCAGGACAGGGGACTCCTACGAGCAGTACTTC. Translating it yields CASSYSRTGDSYEQYF.

This clone was counted between two and nine times. The chain has TRBV29-1 and TRBJ1-1, with 9 bases lining up with TRBD1. Germline loops: CDR1 SQVTM, CDR2 ANQGSEA. The V segment lost 6 bases and the J segment 5 bases; nucleotides outside the gene matches: 16. The CDR3 sequence is 16 residues long. The CDR3 sequence: CSVDRRTGDFWTEAFF. CDR3 coding DNA: TGCAGCGTGGACCGTAGGACAGGGGATTTTTGGACTGAAGCTTTCTTT.

This clone was counted once. This chain joins TRBV28 and TRBJ1-2; 8 nucleotides match TRBD1. The CDR3 loop spans 13 amino acids. V dropped 5 bases and J dropped 5; count of bases not matched to a gene: 4. Germline V gene data show CDR1 as MDHEN and CDR2 as SYDVKM. The CDR3 DNA reads as TGTGCCAGCAGTACTTGGGACAGGTATGGCTACACCTTC. It encodes CASSTWDRYGYTF.

The chain is built from TRBV10-3 and TRBJ1-2, with a tentative D call TRBD1 (6 bases). This CDR3 comprises 16 residues. CDR1 and CDR2 (germline): ENHRY, SYGVKD. Deletions cut 9 bases from V and 1 base from J, with 21 bases between. The CDR3, as DNA: TGTGCCATTAGACAGGTGCTAACTATGGGTAACTATGGCTACACCTTC. It specifies CAIRQVLTMGNYGYTF.

This chain uses TRBV19 with TRBJ1-1; D gene uncertain. This CDR3 is built from 13 residues. V lost 3 bases and J lost 4, with 9 bases in between. Germline V gene lookup returns CDR1 LNHDA and CDR2 SQIVND (reference sequence). The CDR3 is CASSIVRGTEAFF. As DNA, the CDR3 is TGTGCCAGTAGTATCGTTCGGGGCACTGAAGCTTTCTTT.

The chain carries TRBV4-3 and TRBJ1-1; D possibly corresponds to TRBD1 (5 bases). CDR1 and CDR2 from the germline V gene are LGHNA and YSLEER. This CDR3 contains 12 residues. Trimming removed 4 bases from V and 8 bases from J, with 11 bases in between. The CDR3 protein is CASSRRGVEAFF. The DNA of the CDR3 is TGCGCCAGCAGCCGCCGGGGGGTGGAAGCTTTCTTT.

The chain has TRBV5-4 and TRBJ2-3; 7 bases are a match to TRBD2. V dropped 0 bases and J dropped 1; count of bases not matched to a gene: 8. CDR1 and CDR2 from the germline V gene are SGHNT and YYREEE (reference sequence). The CDR3 spans 17 residues. The CDR3 here is CASSLDVGGPGTDTQYF. The CDR3 nucleotides read TGTGCCAGCAGCTTGGATGTGGGAGGGCCCGGCACAGATACGCAGTATTTT.

The chain links TRBV6-5 to TRBJ2-5; 9 bases line up with TRBD1. The V and J ends lost 6 bases and 6 bases, in that order; junction bases with no gene match: 2. Germline V lookup: CDR1 MNHEY, CDR2 SVGAGI. There are 12 residues in the CDR3. CDR3 sequence: CASRDRGKTQYF. CDR3 bases: TGTGCCAGCAGGGACAGGGGAAAGACCCAGTACTTC.

J is TRBJ1-5 and V is TRBV7-9; D not certain. Germline V CDR1 and CDR2: SEHNR, FQNEAQ (reference sequence). This CDR3 region has 15 residues. Between the trimmed V and J ends, which lost 1 base and 0 bases, there was a span of 7 bases. The CDR3, as DNA: TGTGCCAGCAGCTTAGGGCAGTATAGCAATCAGCCCCAGCATTTT. It translates to CASSLGQYSNQPQHF.

The rearrangement uses TRBV7-3 and TRBJ2-1; 7 positions agree with TRBD2. With 1 base clipped from V and 4 bases from J, the junction kept 10 bases outside the gene matches. Germline assignment: CDR1 SGHTA and CDR2 FQGTGA. This CDR3 is built from 17 residues. The CDR3 here is CASSLSGLAEPYNEQFF. Here the CDR3 DNA reads TGTGCCAGCAGCTTAAGCGGGCTAGCGGAGCCATACAATGAGCAGTTCTTC.

The genes are TRBV4-2 and TRBJ1-2, with unresolved D. Looked up from germline, CDR1 is LGHNA and CDR2 is YNFKEQ. The CDR3 extends over 17 amino acids. V lost 1 base to trimming and J lost 0 bases, with 15 bases between them. CDR3 sequence (DNA): TGTGCCAGCAGCCAAGGGGAGGACCGTATCCCTAACTATGGCTACACCTTC. Protein sequence: CASSQGEDRIPNYGYTF.

The chain has TRBV5-6 and TRBJ2-1, with 9 positions matching TRBD1. This CDR3 is 15 amino acids long. V lost 2 bases, J lost 6 bases, and 6 bases stayed unmatched. Germline-derived CDR1 and CDR2 are SGHDT and YYEEEE. The CDR3 reads CASSLWDRAGNEQFF. Here the CDR3 DNA reads TGTGCCAGCAGCTTATGGGACAGGGCTGGCAATGAGCAGTTCTTC.

The chain recombines TRBV19 with TRBJ2-1; 15 nucleotides match TRBD2. Per the germline V gene, CDR1 is LNHDA and CDR2 is SQIVND (reference sequence). Trimming removed 3 bases from V and 8 bases from J; junction bases left unmatched: 11. The CDR3 contains 18 residues. CDR3 sequence: CASSILGLAGGSRDEQFF. CDR3 sequence (DNA): TGTGCCAGTAGTATTCTAGGACTAGCGGGAGGGAGTAGGGATGAGCAGTTCTTC.

The chain is built from TRBV19 and TRBJ1-5; 8 bases match TRBD1. CDR1 is LNHDA, CDR2 SQIVND, per germline (reference sequence). Trimming took 3 bases from V and 2 from J; bases not matched to a gene: 6. The CDR3 covers 16 residues. CDR3 nucleotides: TGTGCCAGTAGTATCTGGACAGGGTCGGGCAATCAGCCCCAGCATTTT. It encodes CASSIWTGSGNQPQHF.

The chain carries TRBV30 and TRBJ1-1, with D uncertain. Trimming shortened V by 4 bases and J by 7 bases, and 16 bases separated the two germline ends. The CDR3 consists of 13 residues. Germline CDR1 and CDR2: GTSNPN and SVGIG (reference sequence). The CDR3 bases are TGTGCCTGGACTGTGGGCCTAACCGTTGAAGCTTTCTTT. Protein product: CAWTVGLTVEAFF.

V usage is TRBV29-1 and J usage is TRBJ2-7, with D possibly matching TRBD2 (6 bases). This CDR3 comprises 12 residues. Per germline, CDR1 SQVTM and CDR2 ANQGSEA. The V gene lost 4 bases and the J gene lost 3 bases, with 10 bases spanning the gap. The CDR3 sequence is CSVGDWVYEQYF. Here the CDR3 DNA reads TGCAGCGTTGGGGACTGGGTCTACGAGCAGTACTTC.

This chain joins TRBV4-3 and TRBJ1-1; maybe TRBD1 (6 bases). V lost 1 base and J 0 bases, leaving 15 bases between the germline ends. The germline CDR1 and CDR2 sequences are LGHNA and YSLEER. The CDR3 is 17 residues long. The chain's CDR3 is CASSQGAGQPMNTEAFF. CDR3 nucleotide sequence: TGCGCCAGCAGCCAAGGCGCCGGACAGCCGATGAACACTGAAGCTTTCTTT.

The V gene is TRBV29-1, the J gene TRBJ2-5; 14 nucleotides line up with TRBD2. Trimming cost V 6 bases and J 4 bases; bases outside gene matches: 4. The CDR3 has 14 amino acids. Germline CDR1 and CDR2: SQVTM and ANQGSEA. Here the CDR3 reads CSVGGLAGGETQYF. The CDR3 nucleotides are TGCAGCGTGGGAGGACTAGCGGGAGGAGAGACCCAGTACTTC.

CDR3 protein: CASSLDGPSEGYTF. DNA for the CDR3: TGCGCCAGCAGCTTGGATGGGCCCTCTGAGGGCTACACCTTC. This rearrangement joins TRBV5-1 to TRBJ1-2; D not certain. CDR1 and CDR2 from the germline V gene are SGHRS and YFSETQ. The CDR3 contains 14 residues. The ends were cut back, 0 bases at V and 8 bases at J, with 14 bases in the middle. The whole variable domain, remainder taken from reference TRBV5-1 and TRBJ1-2, is KAGVTQTPRYLIKTRGQQVTLSCSPISGHRSVSWYQQTPGQGLQFLFEYFSETQRNKGNFPGRFSGRQFSNSRSEMNVSTLELGDSALYLCASSLDGPSEGYTFGSGTRLTVV.

The genes are TRBV29-1 and TRBJ1-1; D is undetermined. V lost 2 bases and J 0 bases, leaving 10 bases between the germline ends. CDR3 size: 14 residues. Germline V CDR1 and CDR2: SQVTM, ANQGSEA. The CDR3 coding sequence is TGCAGCGTTGAATGGGAGATTTTGAACACTGAAGCTTTCTTT. Residues: CSVEWEILNTEAFF. Full variable domain (missing parts from reference TRBV29-1 and TRBJ1-1): SAVISQKPSRDICQRGTSLTIQCQVDSQVTMMFWYRQQPGQSLTLIATANQGSEATYESGFVIDKFPISRPNLTFSTLTVSNMSPEDSSIYLCSVEWEILNTEAFFGQGTRLTVV.

The chain combines TRBV4-1 with TRBJ2-7; D may be TRBD2 (5 bases). Per germline, CDR1 MGHRA and CDR2 YSYEKL. This CDR3 has 16 residues. V lost 4 bases, J lost 5 bases, and 21 bases lay in between. In DNA, the CDR3 is TGCGCCAGCAGCCTAGTGACTATGAGGGAGCGACACGAGCAGTACTTC. Its protein is CASSLVTMRERHEQYF.

V and J are TRBV28 and TRBJ2-7; 9 nucleotides line up with TRBD2. This CDR3 spans 15 amino acids. The junction had 10 bases not matched to a gene; V was cut back by 8 bases and J by 2 bases. Germline V gene data show CDR1 as MDHEN and CDR2 as SYDVKM. In DNA, the CDR3 is TGTGCCAGCGGATCTAGCGGGGAACTCCCCTACGAGCAGTACTTC. Encoded protein: CASGSSGELPYEQYF.

The rearrangement joins TRBV5-4 to TRBJ2-7; D unresolved. V was cut by 0 bases and J by 2 bases, with 12 bases left in between. Germline V gene sequence: CDR1 SGHNT, CDR2 YYREEE (reference sequence). The CDR3 totals 15 residues. The CDR3: CASSLAGILAYEQYF. As DNA, the CDR3 is TGTGCCAGCAGCTTGGCCGGTATTTTGGCCTACGAGCAGTACTTC.

This chain joins TRBV7-3 and TRBJ2-1, with D tentatively TRBD2 (5 bases). The length of the CDR3 is 13 residues. V was pared by 5 bases and J by 11 bases, with 16 bases between. Germline CDR1 reads SGHTA; CDR2 reads FQGTGA. The CDR3 nucleotides read TGTGCCAGCAGCGCGACGGGGTCCGGGCAGCAGTTCTTC. This translates into CASSATGSGQQFF.

This chain joins TRBV11-2 and TRBJ2-7; a weak D match, TRBD2 (5 bases). Germline V lookup: CDR1 SGHAT, CDR2 FQNNGV. Trimming cost V 5 bases and J 7 bases, with 9 bases left between them. The CDR3 runs to 11 residues. The CDR3 region has the DNA TGTGCCAGCAGCGGGCAGCGGGAGCAGTACTTC. Translation: CASSGQREQYF.

The J gene is TRBJ2-2, the V gene TRBV27, with D uncertain. Germline loops: CDR1 MNHEY, CDR2 SMNVEV (reference sequence). The V gene lost 0 bases and the J gene lost 5 bases, with 4 bases spanning the gap. The length of the CDR3 is 13 residues. CDR3 amino acids: CASSLSRTGELFF. CDR3 sequence (DNA): TGTGCCAGCAGTTTATCCAGGACCGGGGAGCTGTTTTTT.

The gene calls are TRBV29-1 and TRBJ1-2, with D hard to call. The length of the CDR3 is 13 residues. V lost 3 bases, J lost 3 bases, and 11 bases lay in between. Germline values: CDR1 SQVTM, CDR2 ANQGSEA. DNA of the CDR3: TGCAGCGTTGACAAAGGGAGAGACTATGGCTACACCTTC. Its protein is CSVDKGRDYGYTF.

This clone was seen a single time. This chain connects TRBV15 to TRBJ2-4, with 10 nucleotides matching TRBD2. Losses at the gene ends were 3 bases for V and 4 bases for J; bases not matched to a gene: 12. The CDR3 contains 18 residues. Germline CDR1 is LNHNV and CDR2 is YYDKDF (reference sequence). The CDR3 DNA follows: TGTGCCACCAGCAGGGAGAGGCTCCTAGCGGGAGAAAAAAACATTCAGTACTTC. This gives the protein CATSRERLLAGEKNIQYF.